The TCR beta chain under discussion was sequenced for a study of beta chain features in type 1 diabetes (dated by TCRdb to 2016 to 2019). A note on the overall study: Mean age, gender distribution, total cell number and subset yield were not different between patients and healthy donors. A total of some 100,000,000 sorted cells were examined across all samples, and a strong correlation was observed between cell number per subset and RNA yield. The study compared the TCRB repertoires of sorted circulating CD4+ T cell subsets in recently diagnosed type 1 diabetes patients with those in matched healthy donors. Regulatory and stem cell-like memory subsets were obtained from only 8 patients and roughly 8 healthy donors, while naive and central memory subsets were obtained from all 30 or so donors. Overall results and qualifications from the work: Naive, central memory and regulatory TCRB repertoires appeared more similar among patients than among healthy donors. Sequencing cDNA rather than genomic DNA could over-represent highly expressing activated cells, although activation and CD3 levels did not differ between groups. PCR might favor shorter templates, but patient and control samples were amplified and corrected together, so any skew would affect both groups equally. Fewer insertions and more nucleotide deletions at VDJ recombination sites were observed in patients with type 1 diabetes, implying thymic rearrangement abnormalities. In all four CD4+ subsets, TCRB CDR3 length was moderately but significantly shorter in type 1 diabetes patients. Because the HLA sub-analyses included only small numbers of individuals, any influence of HLA type on TCRB rearrangement was left unresolved.

Inclusive of the bounding cysteine and phenylalanine, the CDR3 is 13 residues long. Only the CDR3 part of the read is kept: 39 bases, read in frame from the first base. Trimming removed 6 bases from V and 6 bases from J; the gene matches leave 5 bases unexplained. Sequences KGHSH (CDR1) and LQKENI (CDR2) are obtained from the germline V gene. The entire isolated RNA was reverse transcribed using the High Capacity cDNA Reverse Transcription Kit, and thus expressed TCRB transcripts were sequenced. Naive, central memory and regulatory T cell samples underwent deep immunoSEQ sequencing, averaging around 4 million total reads per sample. Sorted cells were lysed in RLT buffer and RNA was extracted with DNase-treated RNeasy Micro or Mini kits, depending on cell number. To prevent cross-contamination, every cell subset was processed on its own, while patient and healthy donor samples were processed together. The immunoSEQ multiplex PCR was used to amplify TCRB sequences from cDNA, yielding 87-bp fragments that span the CDR3 region. Sequencing of the amplicons was done on the Illumina HiSeq platform. On the study's bioinformatics: PCR bias was corrected computationally using synthetic template baselines, and reads within Hamming distance 2 were collapsed, with unmergeable singletons discarded. By aligning reads against IMGT, V, D and J genes, CDR3 length, and insertions or deletions at six rearrangement sites were assigned. Within each subset, clonotype counts were normalized to sorted cell number, and only after that were true diversity and Gini coefficients computed with the tcR R package. Repertoire sharing was quantified using the overlap coefficient calculated on TCRB nucleotide sequences. As a proxy for the pre-selection repertoire, out-of-frame TCRB sequences from naive cells were analyzed. Imported from immuneACCESS, the table was reduced by TCRdb to in-frame sequences with V and J called. These copies leave out some clones; in studies compared against another copy, an unresolved V gene accounts for under half, and the cause of the remainder is not known. The V and J calls and clone size are taken from that table; D and trimming were inferred from the DNA. For this sample the table gives hundreds of thousands of clones, of which 9.5% to 11% were detected only once. The top ten hold over 0.015% of the sample.

From each donor, a single peripheral blood sample of 90 to 150 mL on average was drawn into heparinised tubes. Naive, central memory, regulatory and stem cell-like memory CD4+ T cells were sorted on a BD FACSAria II using a panel including CD45RO, CCR7, CD25, CD127, CD95 and CD27. All sorted populations exceeded 98% purity. PBMCs were isolated immediately by Lymphoprep density gradient centrifugation and stained directly without culture. To minimize batch effects, samples were stained and sorted in pairs, one healthy donor with one patient per experiment. Comments on this clone: No antigen is known for it. No much larger clone is present one base from it, and per-base qualities are unavailable.

The receptor chain draws on TRBV18 and TRBJ2-1; TRBD2 matches 7 bases in the middle. The source of this sequence is a woman in her twenties or thirties in good health. The sequencing input was naive CD4+ T cells from blood. The intended sense of this specimen's cell subset or site label: true naive CD4+ T cells. The DNA sequence is TGTGCCAGCTCCCTCACGGGGGGCAATGAGCAGTTCTTC. Its translation reads: CASSLTGGNEQFF.